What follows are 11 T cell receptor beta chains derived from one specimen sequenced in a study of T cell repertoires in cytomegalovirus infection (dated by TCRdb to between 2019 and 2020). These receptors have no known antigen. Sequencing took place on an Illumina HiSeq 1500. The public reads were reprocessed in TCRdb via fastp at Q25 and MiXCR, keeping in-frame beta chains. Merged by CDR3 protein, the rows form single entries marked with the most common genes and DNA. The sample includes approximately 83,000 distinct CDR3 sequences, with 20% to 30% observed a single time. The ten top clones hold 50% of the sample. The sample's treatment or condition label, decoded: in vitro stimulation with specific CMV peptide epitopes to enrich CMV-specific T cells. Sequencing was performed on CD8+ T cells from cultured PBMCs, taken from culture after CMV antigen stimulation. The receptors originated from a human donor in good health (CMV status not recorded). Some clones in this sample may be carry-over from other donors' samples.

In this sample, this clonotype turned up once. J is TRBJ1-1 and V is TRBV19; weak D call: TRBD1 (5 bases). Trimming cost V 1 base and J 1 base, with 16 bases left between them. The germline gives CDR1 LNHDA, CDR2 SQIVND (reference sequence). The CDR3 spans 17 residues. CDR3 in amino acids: CASSIAWDGLENTEAFF. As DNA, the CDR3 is TGTGCCAGTAGTATAGCGTGGGACGGGTTGGAGAACACTGAAGCTTTCTTT.

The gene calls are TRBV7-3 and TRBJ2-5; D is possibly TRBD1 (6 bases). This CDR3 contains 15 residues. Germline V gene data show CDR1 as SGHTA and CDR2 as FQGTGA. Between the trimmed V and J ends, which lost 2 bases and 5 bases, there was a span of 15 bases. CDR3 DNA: TGTGCCAGCAGCTTATCCGGGGCGCAGGGGGAGACCCAGTACTTC. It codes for CASSLSGAQGETQYF.

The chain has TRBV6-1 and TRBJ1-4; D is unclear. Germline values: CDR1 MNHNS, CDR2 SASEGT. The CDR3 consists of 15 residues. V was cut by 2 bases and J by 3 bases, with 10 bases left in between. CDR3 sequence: CASSEHPVANEKLFF. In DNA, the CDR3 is TGTGCCAGCAGTGAACACCCCGTGGCTAATGAAAAACTGTTTTTT.

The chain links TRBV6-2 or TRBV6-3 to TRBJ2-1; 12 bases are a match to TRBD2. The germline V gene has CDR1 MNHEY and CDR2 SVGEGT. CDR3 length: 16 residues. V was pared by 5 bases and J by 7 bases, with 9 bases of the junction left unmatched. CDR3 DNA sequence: TGTGCCAGCAGTAATCCGGGACTAGCGGGTCATAATGAGCAGTTCTTC. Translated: CASSNPGLAGHNEQFF.

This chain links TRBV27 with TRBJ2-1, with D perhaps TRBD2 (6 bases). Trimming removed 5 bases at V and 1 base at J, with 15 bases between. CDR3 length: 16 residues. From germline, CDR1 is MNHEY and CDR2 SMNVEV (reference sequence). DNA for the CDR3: TGTGCCAGCAGTCTCGTTGGCGGGGATTCCTACAATGAGCAGTTCTTC. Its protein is CASSLVGGDSYNEQFF.

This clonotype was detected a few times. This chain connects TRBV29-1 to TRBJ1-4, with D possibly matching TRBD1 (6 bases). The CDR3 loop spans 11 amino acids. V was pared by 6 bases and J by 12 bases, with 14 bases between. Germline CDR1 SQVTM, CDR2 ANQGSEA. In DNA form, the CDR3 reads TGCAGCGTCCCGGGACACGAGGAACTGTTTTTT. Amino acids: CSVPGHEELFF.

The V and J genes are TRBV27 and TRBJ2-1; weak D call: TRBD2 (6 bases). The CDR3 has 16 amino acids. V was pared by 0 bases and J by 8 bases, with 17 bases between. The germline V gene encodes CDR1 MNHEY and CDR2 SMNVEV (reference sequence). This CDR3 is CASSLSLAPTVDEQFF. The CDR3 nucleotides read TGTGCCAGCAGTTTATCCCTAGCGCCTACCGTTGATGAGCAGTTCTTC.

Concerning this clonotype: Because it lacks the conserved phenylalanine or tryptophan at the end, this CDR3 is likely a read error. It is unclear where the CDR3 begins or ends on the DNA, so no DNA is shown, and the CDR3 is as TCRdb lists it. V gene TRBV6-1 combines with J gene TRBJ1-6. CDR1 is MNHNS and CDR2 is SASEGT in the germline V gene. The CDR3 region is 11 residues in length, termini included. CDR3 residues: CASSEERPPML.

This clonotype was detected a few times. CDR3 DNA: TGCGCCAGCAGTCACGAGAGGGGCCATCAGCCCCAGCATTTT. Translated, it gives CASSHERGHQPQHF. The rearrangement uses TRBV4-3 and TRBJ1-5; tentative D call: TRBD1 (5 bases). Germline lookup yields CDR1 LGHNA and CDR2 YSLEER. The CDR3 is made up of 14 amino acids. V was clipped by 6 bases and J by 5 bases, with 14 bases between them.

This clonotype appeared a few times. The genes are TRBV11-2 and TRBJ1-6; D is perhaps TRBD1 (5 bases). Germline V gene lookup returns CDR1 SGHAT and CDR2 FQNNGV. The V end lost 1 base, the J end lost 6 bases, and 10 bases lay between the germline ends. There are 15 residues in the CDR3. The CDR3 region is CASSLVGTVNSPLHF. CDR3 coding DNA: TGTGCCAGCAGCTTAGTTGGGACGGTTAATTCACCCCTCCACTTT.

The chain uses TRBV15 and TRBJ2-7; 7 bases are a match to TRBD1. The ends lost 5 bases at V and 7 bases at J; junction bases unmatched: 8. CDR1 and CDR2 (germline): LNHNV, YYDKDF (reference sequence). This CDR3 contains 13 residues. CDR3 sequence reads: CATSVRGSWEQYF. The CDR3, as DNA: TGTGCCACCAGCGTCAGGGGGTCGTGGGAGCAGTACTTC.